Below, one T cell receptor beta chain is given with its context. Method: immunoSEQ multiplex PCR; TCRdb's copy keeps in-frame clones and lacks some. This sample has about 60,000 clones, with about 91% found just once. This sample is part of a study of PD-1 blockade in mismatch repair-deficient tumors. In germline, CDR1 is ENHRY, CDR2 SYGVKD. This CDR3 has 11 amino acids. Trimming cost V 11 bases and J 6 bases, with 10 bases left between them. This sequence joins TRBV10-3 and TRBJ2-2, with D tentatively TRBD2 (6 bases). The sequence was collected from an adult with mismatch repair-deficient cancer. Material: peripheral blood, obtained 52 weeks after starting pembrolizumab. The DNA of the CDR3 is TGTGCCTCCGCGGGGTCCGGGGAGCTGTTTTTT. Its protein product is CASAGSGELFF.